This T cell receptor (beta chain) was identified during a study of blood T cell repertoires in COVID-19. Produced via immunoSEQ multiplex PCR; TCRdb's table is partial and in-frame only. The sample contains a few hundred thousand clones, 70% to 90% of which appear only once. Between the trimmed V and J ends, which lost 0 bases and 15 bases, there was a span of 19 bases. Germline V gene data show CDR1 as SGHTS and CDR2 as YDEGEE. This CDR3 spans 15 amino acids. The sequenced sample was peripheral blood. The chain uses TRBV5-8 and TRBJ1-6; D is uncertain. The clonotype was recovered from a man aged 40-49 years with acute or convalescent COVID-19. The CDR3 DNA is TGTGCCAGCAGCTTGGTGTTGGGCTGGCGGGTTCACCTCCACTTT. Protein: CASSLVLGWRVHLHF.